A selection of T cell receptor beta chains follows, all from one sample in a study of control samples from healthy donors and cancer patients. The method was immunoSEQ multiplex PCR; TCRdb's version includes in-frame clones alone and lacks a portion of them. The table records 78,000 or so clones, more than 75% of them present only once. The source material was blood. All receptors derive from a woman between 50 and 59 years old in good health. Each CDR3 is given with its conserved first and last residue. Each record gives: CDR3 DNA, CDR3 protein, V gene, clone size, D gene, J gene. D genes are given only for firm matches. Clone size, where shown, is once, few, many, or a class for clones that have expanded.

CDR3 DNA: TGTGCCAGCAGTGAATTGGTAGGGGGCACCGGGGAGCTGTTTTTT
CDR3 protein: CASSELVGGTGELFF
V gene: TRBV2
clone size: .
D gene: .
J gene: TRBJ2-2

CDR3 DNA: TGTGCCAGCAGCGTTAGCCGTCTTGACTATGGCTACACCTTC
CDR3 protein: CASSVSRLDYGYTF
V gene: TRBV5-6
clone size: .
D gene: .
J gene: TRBJ1-2

CDR3 DNA: TGTGCCAGCAGCCACTACCAACTGGGCCACGAGCAGTACTTC
CDR3 protein: CASSHYQLGHEQYF
V gene: TRBV14
clone size: once
D gene: .
J gene: TRBJ2-7

CDR3 DNA: TGTGCCAGCAGTTTTTCCGGGACAGGGAATCTGGGGAGATACGGCTACACCTTC
CDR3 protein: CASSFSGTGNLGRYGYTF
V gene: TRBV28
clone size: once
D gene: TRBD1
J gene: TRBJ1-2

CDR3 DNA: TGTGCCAGCAGCTTTTCCAGTTCAGAATACAATGAGCAGTTCTTC
CDR3 protein: CASSFSSSEYNEQFF
V gene: TRBV7-6
clone size: once
D gene: .
J gene: TRBJ2-1

CDR3 DNA: TGTGCCAGCAGCGTATCGGGACTTAGCAATCAGCCCCAGCATTTT
CDR3 protein: CASSVSGLSNQPQHF
V gene: TRBV9
clone size: .
D gene: .
J gene: TRBJ1-5

CDR3 DNA: TGCGCCAGCAGCCCACGTCCGGACGGAAGGGCCGGGGAGCTGTTTTTT
CDR3 protein: CASSPRPDGRAGELFF
V gene: TRBV5-1
clone size: few
D gene: .
J gene: TRBJ2-2

CDR3 DNA: TGTGCCAGTAGTATAGCGGGAGTCTACAATGAGCAGTTCTTC
CDR3 protein: CASSIAGVYNEQFF
V gene: TRBV19
clone size: .
D gene: .
J gene: TRBJ2-1

CDR3 DNA: TGTGCCAGCAGTTTATCCTGGTCTAATGAGCAGTTCTTC
CDR3 protein: CASSLSWSNEQFF
V gene: TRBV27
clone size: .
D gene: .
J gene: TRBJ2-1

CDR3 DNA: TGTGCCAGCAGCGCAGAACTAGCGGGAGGGCCTTACAATGAGCAGTTCTTC
CDR3 protein: CASSAELAGGPYNEQFF
V gene: TRBV9
clone size: .
D gene: TRBD2
J gene: TRBJ2-1

CDR3 DNA: TGTGCCAGTAGTTGGTCTAGCGGAAAGTTAGCCAAAAACATTCAGTACTTC
CDR3 protein: CASSWSSGKLAKNIQYF
V gene: TRBV19
clone size: .
D gene: TRBD2
J gene: TRBJ2-4

CDR3 DNA: TGTGCCAGTAGTGCCCACTCCGTAACAGGGAACGAGCAGTACTTC
CDR3 protein: CASSAHSVTGNEQYF
V gene: TRBV19
clone size: .
D gene: .
J gene: TRBJ2-7

CDR3 DNA: TGCAGCGTTGCCGGGGGGGGAGATACGCAGTATTTT
CDR3 protein: CSVAGGGDTQYF
V gene: TRBV29-1
clone size: .
D gene: TRBD2
J gene: TRBJ2-3

CDR3 DNA: TGTGCCAGCAGCCCCCGGGACAGGGGGAATTCACCCCTCCACTTT
CDR3 protein: CASSPRDRGNSPLHF
V gene: TRBV9
clone size: .
D gene: TRBD1
J gene: TRBJ1-6

CDR3 DNA: TGCGCCAGCAGCTTACACGGAGATGAAGCTTTCTTT
CDR3 protein: CASSLHGDEAFF
V gene: TRBV5-1
clone size: .
D gene: .
J gene: TRBJ1-1

CDR3 DNA: TGTGCCAGCCAGATTTCCCACACAGATACGCAGTATTTT
CDR3 protein: CASQISHTDTQYF
V gene: TRBV18
clone size: .
D gene: .
J gene: TRBJ2-3

CDR3 DNA: TGTGCCAGCAGTTCCTACAGGGAAGACTACGAGCAGTACTTC
CDR3 protein: CASSSYREDYEQYF
V gene: TRBV6-5
clone size: .
D gene: .
J gene: TRBJ2-7

CDR3 DNA: TGTGCCAGCAGTTGGAGGGGCGGGAGAGGGGGCTACACCTTC
CDR3 protein: CASSWRGGRGGYTF
V gene: TRBV27
clone size: .
D gene: .
J gene: TRBJ1-2

CDR3 DNA: TGTGCCAGCAGTTACGTCCGACAGAATCAAGAGACCCAGTACTTC
CDR3 protein: CASSYVRQNQETQYF
V gene: TRBV6-2/TRBV6-3
clone size: .
D gene: .
J gene: TRBJ2-5

CDR3 DNA: TGTGCCAGCAGCTTGGGACAGGGGGGTGGCGAAAAACTGTTTTTT
CDR3 protein: CASSLGQGGGEKLFF
V gene: TRBV11-2
clone size: .
D gene: TRBD1
J gene: TRBJ1-4

CDR3 DNA: TGTGCCAGTAGGACCAGCAGGCTGGCCGAGCAGTACTTC
CDR3 protein: CASRTSRLAEQYF
V gene: TRBV19
clone size: few
D gene: .
J gene: TRBJ2-7

CDR3 DNA: TGTGCCAGCAGCCCGGGGCTAGCGGGAGTGAGCGAGCAGTACTTC
CDR3 protein: CASSPGLAGVSEQYF
V gene: TRBV2
clone size: .
D gene: TRBD2
J gene: TRBJ2-7

CDR3 DNA: TGTGCCAGCCGACTACTAGCGGGAGACCAAGAGCAGTACTTC
CDR3 protein: CASRLLAGDQEQYF
V gene: TRBV21-1
clone size: .
D gene: .
J gene: TRBJ2-7

CDR3 DNA: TGTGCCAGCAGTAGGGTGGGAAAGACCCCTAATGAAAAACTGTTTTTT
CDR3 protein: CASSRVGKTPNEKLFF
V gene: TRBV2
clone size: few
D gene: .
J gene: TRBJ1-4

CDR3 DNA: TGTGCCAGCAGCTCGGGGCCGAACACTGAAGCTTTCTTT
CDR3 protein: CASSSGPNTEAFF
V gene: TRBV7-3
clone size: .
D gene: .
J gene: TRBJ1-1